The clone carrying this T cell receptor beta chain appeared many times. The data were taken from a study of T cells in Graves' hyperthyroidism and ophthalmopathy. Template material for amplifying TCR beta CDR3 regions consisted of RNA transcripts. HTBI primers drove first-round RT-PCR of the TCR CDR3. TCRdb fed the multiplex PCR reads into MiXCR, producing one record per CDR3 protein. The sample includes some 360,000 distinct CDR3 sequences, about 15% seen only once; the top ten take 9.5% to 11%. Trimming removed 0 bases from V and 5 bases from J, with 13 bases in between. This CDR3 has 15 residues. Germline V gene lookup returns CDR1 LNHNV and CDR2 YYDKDF (reference sequence).

The source is a woman aged 55 to 70 with Graves' hyperthyroidism. Sequenced material: blood. The genes are TRBV15 and TRBJ1-2; a weak D match, TRBD1 (5 bases). The CDR3 DNA reads TGTGCCACCAGCAGAGATGGGAGGGGCGGATATGGCTACACCTTC. Encoded protein: CATSRDGRGGYGYTF.